This TCR beta chain was recovered during a study of T cells in localized non-small cell lung cancer. This CDR3 region has 16 residues. The germline CDR1 and CDR2 sequences are SGDLS and YYNGEE. Trimming pared 4 bases from V and 1 base from J, leaving 15 bases between. Profiling relied on immunoSEQ multiplex PCR, and the TCRdb table lists in-frame clones only, not all of them. Altogether about 59,000 clones are present, over 85% being singletons, with the ten largest covering 22%. Sequencing used peripheral blood, obtained before any cancer treatment. This receptor was taken from a man aged 35 to 69 with stage I squamous cell lung carcinoma. The rearrangement links TRBV9 to TRBJ1-5; tentatively, D is TRBD1 (6 bases). As DNA, the CDR3 is TGTGCCAGCAGCCCTAGTGGGGGCGCGAGCAATCAGCCCCAGCATTTT. This translates into CASSPSGGASNQPQHF.